These 27 T cell receptor beta chains were all obtained from the same sample, sequenced in a study of cytomegalovirus exposure and HLA in healthy donors. The study ran its PCR with 60 Vbeta and 13 Jbeta primers. Some clones are missing from TCRdb's copy, which holds only in-frame ones; the method was immunoSEQ multiplex PCR. The table lists about 210,000 clones, around 80% of them singletons. Sequenced material: PBMCs. These receptors came from a boy aged 5-17 years in good health and CMV-seronegative.

The V gene is TRBV2, the J gene TRBJ2-1; a weak D match, TRBD2 (5 bases). The germline V gene has CDR1 SNHLY and CDR2 FYNNEI. V lost 6 bases, J lost 10 bases, and 16 bases lay in between. The CDR3 has 13 residues. CDR3 in amino acids: CASSVSSLSEQFF. CDR3 DNA sequence: TGTGCCAGCAGCGTATCTAGCCTCTCGGAGCAGTTCTTC.

This chain joins TRBV14 and TRBJ2-5, with a tentative D call TRBD1 (5 bases). In germline, CDR1 is SGHDN, CDR2 FVKESK. The V end lost 4 bases, the J end lost 7 bases, and 10 bases lay between the germline ends. The CDR3 length is 12 residues. CDR3 protein: CASSLLQGTQYF. The CDR3 DNA is TGTGCCAGCAGCCTTCTCCAGGGGACCCAGTACTTC.

The chain combines TRBV14 with TRBJ2-5, with D possibly matching TRBD2 (7 bases). V was pared by 8 bases and J by 1 base, with 14 bases between. The CDR3 consists of 14 residues. Germline V gene lookup returns CDR1 SGHDN and CDR2 FVKESK. Here the CDR3 reads CASDWGGRQETQYF. As DNA, the CDR3 is TGTGCCAGCGACTGGGGGGGCCGCCAAGAGACCCAGTACTTC.

The chain links TRBV6-5 to TRBJ2-3; TRBD2 is a possible D gene (6 bases). The CDR3 runs to 15 residues. Trimming pared 6 bases from V and 2 bases from J, leaving 15 bases between. Germline assignment: CDR1 MNHEY and CDR2 SVGAGI. Here the CDR3 DNA reads TGTGCCAGCAGGCCGGGACTGTACAACACAGATACGCAGTATTTT. Protein sequence: CASRPGLYNTDTQYF.

This clone came up once. The genes are TRBV6-5 and TRBJ1-4; 8 bases match TRBD1. Germline V gives CDR1 MNHEY, CDR2 SVGAGI. The CDR3 is made up of 15 amino acids. V was pared by 4 bases and J by 3 bases, with 4 bases of the junction left unmatched. The CDR3 loop is CASSWRTGSNEKLFF. For the CDR3, the DNA is TGTGCCAGCAGTTGGCGGACAGGGTCTAATGAAAAACTGTTTTTT.

The chain links TRBV15 to TRBJ2-5, with TRBD2 identical over 7 bases. This CDR3 has 15 amino acids. The V gene end was trimmed by 0 bases and the J gene end by 5 bases; junction bases not matched to a gene: 6. Germline lookup yields CDR1 LNHNV and CDR2 YYDKDF (reference sequence). Here the CDR3 DNA reads TGTGCCACCAGCAGAGAAAACAGCGGGGATGAGACCCAGTACTTC. Translating it yields CATSRENSGDETQYF.

The chain combines TRBV6-1 with TRBJ2-5; 8 nucleotides match TRBD1. The CDR3 extends over 14 amino acids. CDR1 MNHNS and CDR2 SASEGT come from the germline V gene. The junction had 6 bases not matched to a gene; V was cut back by 4 bases and J by 5 bases. The CDR3 protein is CASSVDRGTETQYF. The CDR3 DNA follows: TGTGCCAGCAGTGTAGACAGGGGAACGGAGACCCAGTACTTC.

CDR3 nucleotide sequence: TGTGCCAGCAGTATTAGGGGTGGCGAGCAGTACTTC. Its translation is CASSIRGGEQYF. The rearrangement uses TRBV27 and TRBJ2-7; perhaps TRBD1 as D (5 bases). CDR3 length: 12 amino acids. Trimming shortened V by 5 bases and J by 6 bases, and 11 bases separated the two germline ends. The germline CDR1 and CDR2 sequences are MNHEY and SMNVEV (reference sequence).

The V gene is TRBV6-1, the J gene TRBJ2-5, with 7 bases matching TRBD1. The CDR3 has 14 residues. Losses at the gene ends were 6 bases for V and 2 bases for J; bases not matched to a gene: 6. Germline CDR1 reads MNHNS; CDR2 reads SASEGT. CDR3 coding DNA: TGTGCCAGCAGGCCACCAGGGGGTCAAGAGACCCAGTACTTC. Encoded protein: CASRPPGGQETQYF.

Only one count was recorded for this clone. The chain joins TRBV5-1 to TRBJ2-7; 10 bases fit TRBD1. Germline loops: CDR1 SGHRS, CDR2 YFSETQ. V dropped 2 bases and J dropped 0; count of bases not matched to a gene: 8. CDR3 length: 17 residues. CDR3: CASSLRDRGSYSYEQYF. In DNA, the CDR3 is TGCGCCAGCAGCTTAAGGGACAGGGGTTCATACTCCTACGAGCAGTACTTC.

As regards this clone: A junction boundary mismatches the germline segment, possibly from a read error. The rearrangement uses TRBV19 and TRBJ1-1, with D perhaps TRBD1 (5 bases). The CDR3 loop spans 14 amino acids. CDR1 LNHDA and CDR2 SQIVND come from the germline V gene (reference sequence). As DNA, the CDR3 is TGTGCCGGTAGTATCGCGGGACCTCTCACTGAAGCTTTCTTT. This codes for CAGSIAGPLTEAFF.

This clone showed up just once. The CDR3 sequence: CASGSTSGRAGETQYF. CDR3 bases: TGTGCCAGCGGCTCGACTAGCGGGAGGGCGGGGGAGACCCAGTACTTC. This sequence joins TRBV4-2 and TRBJ2-5, with 14 bases matching TRBD2. The CDR3 runs to 16 residues. V lost 8 bases, J lost 5 bases, and 10 bases stayed unmatched. The germline V gene has CDR1 LGHNA and CDR2 YNFKEQ.

The chain recombines TRBV2 with TRBJ1-2; 9 bases fit TRBD1. Germline V CDR1 and CDR2: SNHLY, FYNNEI. The length of the CDR3 is 12 residues. After removal of 7 bases from V and 8 bases from J, the junction contained 5 bases not matched to a gene. The chain's CDR3 is CASMGTGCGYTF. As DNA, the CDR3 is TGTGCCAGCATGGGGACAGGGTGCGGCTACACCTTC.

In its sample, this clone was seen once. The chain has TRBV7-9 and TRBJ1-1, with TRBD1 identical over 8 bases. This CDR3 has 18 amino acids. V lost 1 base and J lost 0; bases outside the gene matches: 10. Germline lookup yields CDR1 SEHNR and CDR2 FQNEAQ (reference sequence). CDR3 loop: CASSLGVGWTGMNTEAFF. The CDR3 DNA reads as TGTGCCAGCAGCTTAGGGGTCGGTTGGACAGGGATGAACACTGAAGCTTTCTTT. The variable domain in full, completed from reference TRBV7-9 and TRBJ1-1, reads DTGVSQNPRHKITKRGQNVTFRCDPISEHNRLYWYRQTLGQGPEFLTYFQNEAQLEKSRLLSDRFSAERPKGSFSTLEIQRTEQGDSAMYLCASSLGVGWTGMNTEAFFGQGTRLTVV.

The chain has TRBV7-8 and TRBJ1-5; 8 bases map to TRBD1. Germline-derived CDR1 and CDR2 are SGHVS and FQNEAQ. With V trimmed by 0 bases and J by 7 bases, 5 bases remained unmatched. The CDR3 has 15 residues. CDR3: CASSLARGRGQPQHF. In nucleotides, the CDR3 is TGTGCCAGCAGCTTAGCCAGGGGGCGAGGGCAGCCCCAGCATTTT.

The chain employs TRBV6-6 and TRBJ2-7, with a weak D call TRBD2 (6 bases). Germline assignment: CDR1 MNHNY and CDR2 SVGAGI (reference sequence). The CDR3 spans 14 residues. The ends were cut back, 7 bases at V and 5 bases at J, with 18 bases in the middle. This chain's CDR3 is CASTLGGWLHEQYF. CDR3 nucleotides: TGTGCCAGCACCCTCGGGGGATGGCTCCACGAGCAGTACTTC.

This chain uses TRBV30 with TRBJ1-2; TRBD1 is a possible D gene (6 bases). Germline CDR1 GTSNPN, CDR2 SVGIG (reference sequence). V lost 8 bases to trimming and J lost 0 bases, with 13 bases between them. The CDR3 loop spans 13 amino acids. The CDR3 protein is CAGPGQSNYGYTF. The CDR3 DNA reads TGTGCCGGACCCGGACAGTCTAACTATGGCTACACCTTC.

CDR3 nucleotide sequence: TGCGCCAGCAGTGAACGGTACCAAGAGACCCAGTACTTC. It encodes CASSERYQETQYF. The gene calls are TRBV10-1 and TRBJ2-5; D is unclear. V lost 3 bases and J 0 bases, leaving 5 bases between the germline ends. The CDR3 is 13 residues long. Germline V CDR1 and CDR2: WNHNN, SYGVQD (reference sequence).

The V and J genes are TRBV19 and TRBJ2-4; maybe TRBD1 (6 bases). Trimming removed 3 bases at V and 6 bases at J, with 15 bases between. The germline V gene has CDR1 LNHDA and CDR2 SQIVND (reference sequence). The CDR3 is 15 amino acids. This CDR3 is CASSIPGSGVNIQYF. Here the CDR3 DNA reads TGTGCCAGTAGTATCCCGGGGTCAGGGGTAAACATTCAGTACTTC.

V is TRBV6-6 and J is TRBJ1-1, with D maybe TRBD1 (5 bases). Germline V gene data show CDR1 as MNHNY and CDR2 as SVGAGI (reference sequence). Trimming pared 5 bases from V and 0 bases from J, leaving 10 bases between. CDR3 length equals 14 residues. This CDR3 reads CASSHKGVNTEAFF. The CDR3 coding sequence is TGTGCCAGCAGTCACAAAGGGGTGAACACTGAAGCTTTCTTT.

This clone was found a few times. The chain carries TRBV7-3 and TRBJ2-3, with 9 bases lining up with TRBD2. V lost 2 bases and J lost 1; bases outside the gene matches: 1. Germline CDR1 is SGHTA and CDR2 is FQGTGA. The CDR3 totals 15 residues. CDR3 in DNA: TGTGCCAGCAGCTTAGCGGGGGGGCGCACAGATACGCAGTATTTT. This encodes CASSLAGGRTDTQYF.

This rearrangement joins TRBV5-8 to TRBJ1-3; 11 positions agree with TRBD1. This CDR3 has 15 residues. V was clipped by 4 bases and J by 4 bases; unmatched bases: 4. Germline values: CDR1 SGHTS, CDR2 YDEGEE. The chain's CDR3 is CASSLDRGQGNTIYF. CDR3 in DNA: TGTGCCAGCAGCCTGGACAGGGGGCAGGGAAACACCATATATTTT.

The gene calls are TRBV4-2 and TRBJ2-1; D possibly corresponds to TRBD2 (5 bases). V lost 3 bases and J 1 base, leaving 22 bases between the germline ends. The CDR3 spans 19 residues. Germline V CDR1 and CDR2: LGHNA, YNFKEQ. The DNA of the CDR3 is TGTGCCAGCAGCCAGGACCAACTAGACGGAGTCGTTTCCTACAATGAGCAGTTCTTC. It yields the protein CASSQDQLDGVVSYNEQFF.

The chain has TRBV5-5 and TRBJ2-7; 9 bases match TRBD1. Per the germline V gene, CDR1 is SGHKS and CDR2 is YYEKEE (reference sequence). V lost 0 bases to trimming and J lost 3 bases; unmatched junction nucleotides: 10. The CDR3 covers 17 residues. CDR3 nucleotide sequence: TGTGCCAGCAGCTTGGCAGGAGGAGGGACAGGGAACTACGAGCAGTACTTC. Translation gives CASSLAGGGTGNYEQYF.

The CDR3 reads CAWSVDTTTNEKLFF. The CDR3, as DNA: TGTGCCTGGAGTGTGGACACCACAACTAATGAAAAACTGTTTTTT. This rearrangement joins TRBV30 to TRBJ1-4; a weak D match, TRBD1 (5 bases). Trimming removed 0 bases from V and 0 bases from J, with 8 bases in between. The CDR3 consists of 15 residues. Germline V lookup: CDR1 GTSNPN, CDR2 SVGIG (reference sequence).

The CDR3 coding sequence is TGTGCCAGCAGCCCCCGGTTGGGCGGGACCGGGGAGCTGTTTTTT. Residues: CASSPRLGGTGELFF. The chain joins TRBV6-6 to TRBJ2-2; tentatively, D is TRBD2 (5 bases). Germline CDR1 and CDR2: MNHNY and SVGAGI (reference sequence). Trimming cost V 6 bases and J 5 bases, with 16 bases left between them. The CDR3 is 15 amino acids.

The chain is built from TRBV19 and TRBJ1-3; 9 nucleotides line up with TRBD1. There are 14 residues in the CDR3. Trimming removed 6 bases from V and 7 bases from J; junction bases left unmatched: 7. Per the germline V gene, CDR1 is LNHDA and CDR2 is SQIVND (reference sequence). The CDR3, as DNA: TGTGCCAGTAGCTTACAGGGGGCGGCGAACACCATATATTTT. Amino acid sequence: CASSLQGAANTIYF.